The 3 T cell receptor beta chains reported below all come from one sample, sequenced in a study of T-cell reconstitution after alpha-beta-depleted transplantation in children. Library preparation (for TCRbeta) was performed with unique molecular identifiers. TCRdb recomputed calls from the PCR reads with MiXCR, one row per CDR3 protein. The table records around 200,000 distinct CDR3 sequences, approximately 8.4% of them present only once. Sample: PBMCs, mostly from graft donor cells, taken 360 days after TCRalphabeta/CD19-depleted stem cell transplant. All receptors come from a male patient between 2 and 15 years old who had a stem cell transplant for acute myeloid leukemia, so the T cells may come from the graft donor.

This clonotype was seen more than once but under ten times. V is TRBV27 and J is TRBJ1-5; unclear D gene. V lost 2 bases, J lost 2 bases, and 13 bases lay in between. CDR1 and CDR2 (germline): MNHEY, SMNVEV (reference sequence). The CDR3 contains 16 residues. CDR3 sequence: CASSLGSGLGNQPQHF. CDR3 DNA sequence: TGTGCCAGCAGTTTAGGATCTGGTTTAGGCAATCAGCCCCAGCATTTT.

There are a few counts of this clonotype. The chain links TRBV24-1 to TRBJ2-7; a weak D match, TRBD2 (6 bases). The germline V gene encodes CDR1 KGHDR and CDR2 SFDVKD. The CDR3 has 16 residues. The V and J ends lost 3 bases and 4 bases respectively, with 18 bases between them. The chain's CDR3 is CATSDEADEGGYEQYF. The CDR3 nucleotides are TGTGCCACCAGTGATGAGGCGGATGAAGGAGGGTACGAGCAGTACTTC.

This clonotype showed up many times. The gene calls are TRBV7-9 and TRBJ1-2, with no clear D. Germline-derived CDR1 and CDR2 are SEHNR and FQNEAQ (reference sequence). The length of the CDR3 is 12 residues. The V end was cut by 5 bases, the J end by 7 bases, with 11 bases between. CDR3: CASSPRFAGYTF. The CDR3 bases are TGTGCCAGCAGCCCCCGGTTCGCTGGCTACACCTTC.